Sequencing of this T cell receptor beta chain was carried out in a study of long-term antiretroviral therapy in people with HIV. Researchers report immunoSEQ v3.0 was run at survey level. The repertoire was sequenced with immunoSEQ multiplex PCR; TCRdb's copy has only in-frame clones and lacks some. The sample shows tens of thousands of clones, more than 75% of them seen only once. This sequence originates from a man between 18 and 29 years old with HIV. Sample: unsorted PBMCs, taken 1.9 years after starting antiretroviral therapy.

In DNA form, the CDR3 reads TGCGCCAGCAGCCAAGTAGGACTAGCCCTCCCCCTGAAGAACACCGGGGAGCTGTTTTTT. Its translation is CASSQVGLALPLKNTGELFF. The rearrangement joins TRBV4-1 to TRBJ2-2; 8 bases are shared with TRBD2. CDR1 MGHRA and CDR2 YSYEKL come from the germline V gene. The CDR3 extends over 20 amino acids. The J segment lost 1 base and the V segment lost 1 base, leaving 14 bases of the junction unmatched.